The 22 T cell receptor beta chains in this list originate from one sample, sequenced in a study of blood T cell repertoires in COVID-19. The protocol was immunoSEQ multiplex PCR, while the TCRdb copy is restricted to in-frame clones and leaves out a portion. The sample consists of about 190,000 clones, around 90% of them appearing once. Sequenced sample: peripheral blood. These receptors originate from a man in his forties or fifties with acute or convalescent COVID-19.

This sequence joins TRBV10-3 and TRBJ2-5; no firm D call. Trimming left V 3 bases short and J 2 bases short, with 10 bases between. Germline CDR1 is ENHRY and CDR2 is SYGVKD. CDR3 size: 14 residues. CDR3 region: CAISEAGQQETQYF. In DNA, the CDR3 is TGTGCCATCAGTGAAGCTGGGCAACAAGAGACCCAGTACTTC.

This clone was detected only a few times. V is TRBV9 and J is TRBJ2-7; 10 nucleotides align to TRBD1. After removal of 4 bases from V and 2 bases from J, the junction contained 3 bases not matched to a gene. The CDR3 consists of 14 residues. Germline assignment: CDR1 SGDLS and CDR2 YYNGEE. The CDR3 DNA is TGTGCCAGCAGCCGGGACAGGGGAACCTACGAGCAGTACTTC. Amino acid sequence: CASSRDRGTYEQYF. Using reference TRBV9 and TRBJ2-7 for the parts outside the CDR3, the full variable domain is DSGVTQTPKHLITATGQRVTLRCSPRSGDLSVYWYQQSLDQGLQFLIQYYNGEERAKGNILERFSAQQFPDLHSELNLSSLELGDSALYFCASSRDRGTYEQYFGPGTRLTVT.

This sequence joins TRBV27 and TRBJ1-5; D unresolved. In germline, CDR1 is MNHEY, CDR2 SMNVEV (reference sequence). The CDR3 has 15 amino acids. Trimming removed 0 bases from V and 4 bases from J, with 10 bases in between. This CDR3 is CASSLSPQYNQPQHF. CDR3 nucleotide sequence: TGTGCCAGCAGTTTATCGCCACAATATAATCAGCCCCAGCATTTT.

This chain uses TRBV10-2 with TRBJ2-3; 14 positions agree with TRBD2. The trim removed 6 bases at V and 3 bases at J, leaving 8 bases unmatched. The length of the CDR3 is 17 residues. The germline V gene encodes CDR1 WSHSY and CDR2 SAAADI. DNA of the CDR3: TGCGCCAGCAGGGAATCCGGGACTAGCGGGGGTACAGATACGCAGTATTTT. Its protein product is CASRESGTSGGTDTQYF.

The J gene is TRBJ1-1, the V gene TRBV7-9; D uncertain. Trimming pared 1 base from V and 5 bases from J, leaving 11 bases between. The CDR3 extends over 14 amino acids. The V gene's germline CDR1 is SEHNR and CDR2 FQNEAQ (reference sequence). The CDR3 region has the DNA TGTGCCAGCAGCTTAGAAATTTCGGGGACTGAAGCTTTCTTT. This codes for CASSLEISGTEAFF.

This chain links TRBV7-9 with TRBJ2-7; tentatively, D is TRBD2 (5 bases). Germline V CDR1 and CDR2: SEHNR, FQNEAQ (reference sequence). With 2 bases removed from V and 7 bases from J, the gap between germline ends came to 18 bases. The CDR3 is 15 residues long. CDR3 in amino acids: CASSLHAGGPTEQYF. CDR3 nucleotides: TGTGCCAGCAGCTTACATGCCGGAGGACCCACGGAGCAGTACTTC.

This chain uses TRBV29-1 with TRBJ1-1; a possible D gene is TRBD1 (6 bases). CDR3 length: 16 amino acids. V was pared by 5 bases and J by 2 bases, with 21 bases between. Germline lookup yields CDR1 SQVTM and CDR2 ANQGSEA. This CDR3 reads CSVSHAAGARNTEAFF. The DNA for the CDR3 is TGCAGCGTTTCTCACGCCGCAGGGGCACGAAACACTGAAGCTTTCTTT.

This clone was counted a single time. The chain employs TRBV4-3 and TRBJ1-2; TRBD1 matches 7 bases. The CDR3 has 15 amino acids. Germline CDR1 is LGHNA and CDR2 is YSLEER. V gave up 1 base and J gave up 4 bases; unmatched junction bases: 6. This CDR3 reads CASSQVRGPGYGYTF. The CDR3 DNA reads TGCGCCAGCAGCCAAGTTAGGGGGCCCGGCTATGGCTACACCTTC.

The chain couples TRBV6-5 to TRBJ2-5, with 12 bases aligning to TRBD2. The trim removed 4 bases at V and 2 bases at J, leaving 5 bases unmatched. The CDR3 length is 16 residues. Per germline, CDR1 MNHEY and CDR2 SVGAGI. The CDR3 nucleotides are TGTGCCAGCAGTTTGACTAGCGGGGGCCCTCAAGAGACCCAGTACTTC. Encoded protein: CASSLTSGGPQETQYF.

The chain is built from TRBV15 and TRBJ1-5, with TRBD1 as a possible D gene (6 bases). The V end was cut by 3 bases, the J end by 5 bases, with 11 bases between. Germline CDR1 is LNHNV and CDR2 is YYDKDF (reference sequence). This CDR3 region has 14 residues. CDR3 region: CATSSGTYDQPQHF. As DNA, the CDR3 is TGTGCCACCAGCAGCGGGACATACGATCAGCCCCAGCATTTT.

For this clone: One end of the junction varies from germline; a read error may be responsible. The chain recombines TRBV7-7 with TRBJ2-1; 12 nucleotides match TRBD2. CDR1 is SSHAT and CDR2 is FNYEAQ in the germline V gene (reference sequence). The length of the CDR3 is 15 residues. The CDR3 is CASSALAGGFNEQFF. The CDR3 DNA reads TGTGCTAGCAGCGCCCTAGCGGGGGGGTTCAATGAGCAGTTCTTC.

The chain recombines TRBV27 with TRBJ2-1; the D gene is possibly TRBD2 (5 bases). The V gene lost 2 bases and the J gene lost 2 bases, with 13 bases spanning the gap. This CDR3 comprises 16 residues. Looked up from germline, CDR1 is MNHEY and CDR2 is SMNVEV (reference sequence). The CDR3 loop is CASSLRAGPTYNEQFF. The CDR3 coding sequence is TGTGCCAGCAGTTTACGCGCGGGCCCGACCTACAATGAGCAGTTCTTC.

For the CDR3, the DNA is TGTGCCAGCAGTGACCCGACAGGGTATCAGCCCCAGCATTTT. Protein product: CASSDPTGYQPQHF. The chain employs TRBV6-1 and TRBJ1-5; TRBD1 aligns across 7 bases. There are 14 residues in the CDR3. Per the germline V gene, CDR1 is MNHNS and CDR2 is SASEGT. V gave up 3 bases and J gave up 5 bases; unmatched junction bases: 4.

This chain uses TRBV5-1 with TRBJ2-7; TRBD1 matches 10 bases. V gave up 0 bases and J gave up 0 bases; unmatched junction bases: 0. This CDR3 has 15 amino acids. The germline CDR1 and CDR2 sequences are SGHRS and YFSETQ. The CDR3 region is CASSLGQGASYEQYF. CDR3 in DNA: TGCGCCAGCAGCTTGGGACAGGGGGCCTCCTACGAGCAGTACTTC.

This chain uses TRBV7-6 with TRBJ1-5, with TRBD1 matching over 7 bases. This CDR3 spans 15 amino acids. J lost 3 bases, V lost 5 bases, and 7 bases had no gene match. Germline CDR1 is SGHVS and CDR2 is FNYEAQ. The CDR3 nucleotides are TGTGCCAGCAGCGCCACGACAGGGCCCAATCAGCCCCAGCATTTT. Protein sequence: CASSATTGPNQPQHF.

The CDR3 sequence: CASSLAGTIGTDTQYF. The CDR3 DNA reads TGCGCCAGCAGCCTAGCCGGGACAATAGGCACAGATACGCAGTATTTT. This rearrangement joins TRBV5-1 to TRBJ2-3; D possibly corresponds to TRBD1 (6 bases). V was pared by 4 bases and J by 1 base, with 16 bases between. CDR3 length: 16 amino acids. Germline lookup yields CDR1 SGHRS and CDR2 YFSETQ.

The CDR3 coding sequence is TGTGCCAGCAGCAGCAGCCTTTCGACAGGGATTAGGAACGAGCAGTACTTC. Translation: CASSSSLSTGIRNEQYF. The rearrangement links TRBV5-5 to TRBJ2-7; 7 bases match TRBD1. From germline, CDR1 is SGHKS and CDR2 YYEKEE (reference sequence). The CDR3 is made up of 17 amino acids. V shed 4 bases and J 5 bases; nucleotides not matched to a gene: 18.

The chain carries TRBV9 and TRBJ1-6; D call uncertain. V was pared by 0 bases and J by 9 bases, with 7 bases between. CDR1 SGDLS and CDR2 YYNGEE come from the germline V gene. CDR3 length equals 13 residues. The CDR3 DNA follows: TGTGCCAGCAGCGTAGGAGAGATTTCACCCCTCCACTTT. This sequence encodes CASSVGEISPLHF.

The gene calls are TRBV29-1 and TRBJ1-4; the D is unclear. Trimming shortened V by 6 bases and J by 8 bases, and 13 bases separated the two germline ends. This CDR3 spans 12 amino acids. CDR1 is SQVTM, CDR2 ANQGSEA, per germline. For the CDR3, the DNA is TGCAGCGTCGGCGGAGGAGGAGAAAAACTGTTTTTT. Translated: CSVGGGGEKLFF.

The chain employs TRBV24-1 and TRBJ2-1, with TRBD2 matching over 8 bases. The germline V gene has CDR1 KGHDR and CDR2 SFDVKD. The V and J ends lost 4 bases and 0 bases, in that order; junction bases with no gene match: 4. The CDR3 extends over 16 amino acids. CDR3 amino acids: CATSDTTSGSYNEQFF. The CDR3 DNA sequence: TGTGCCACCAGTGACACAACTAGCGGCTCCTACAATGAGCAGTTCTTC.

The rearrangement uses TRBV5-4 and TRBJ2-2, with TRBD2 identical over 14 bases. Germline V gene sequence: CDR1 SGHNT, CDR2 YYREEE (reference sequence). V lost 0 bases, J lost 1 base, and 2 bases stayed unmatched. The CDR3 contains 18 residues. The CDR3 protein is CASSLGLAGGLNTGELFF. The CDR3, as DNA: TGTGCCAGCAGCTTGGGACTAGCGGGGGGGTTGAACACCGGGGAGCTGTTTTTT.

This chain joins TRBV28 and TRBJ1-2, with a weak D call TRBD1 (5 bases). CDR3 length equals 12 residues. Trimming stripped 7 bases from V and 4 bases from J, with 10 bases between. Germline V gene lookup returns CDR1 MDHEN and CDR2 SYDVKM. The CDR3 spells CASTQASYGYTF. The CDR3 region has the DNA TGTGCCAGCACACAGGCCTCCTATGGCTACACCTTC.